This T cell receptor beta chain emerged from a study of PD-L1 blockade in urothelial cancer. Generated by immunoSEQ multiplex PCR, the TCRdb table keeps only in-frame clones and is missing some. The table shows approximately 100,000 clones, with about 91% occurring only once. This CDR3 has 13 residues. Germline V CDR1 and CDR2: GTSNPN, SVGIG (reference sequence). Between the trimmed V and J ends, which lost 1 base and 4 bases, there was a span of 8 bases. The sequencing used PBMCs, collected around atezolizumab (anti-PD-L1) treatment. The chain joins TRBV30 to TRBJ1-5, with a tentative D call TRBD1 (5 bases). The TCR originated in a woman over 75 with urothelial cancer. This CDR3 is CAWSEQGNQPQHF. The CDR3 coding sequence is TGTGCCTGGAGTGAGCAGGGAAATCAGCCCCAGCATTTT. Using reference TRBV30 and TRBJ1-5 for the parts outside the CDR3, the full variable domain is SQTIHQWPATLVQPVGSPLSLECTVEGTSNPNLYWYRQAAGRGLQLLFYSVGIGQISSEVPQNLSASRPQDRQFILSSKKLLLSDSGFYLCAWSEQGNQPQHFGDGTRLSIL.